The clone carrying this T cell receptor (beta chain) was detected only a few times. Its target is unknown. Germline lookup yields CDR1 MRHNA and CDR2 SNTAGT. Trimming at V came to 0 bases and at J to 6 bases, leaving 5 bases not matched to a gene. The CDR3 runs to 15 residues. Primers included in the PCR were 60 Vbeta and 13 Jbeta primers. The repertoire was sequenced with immunoSEQ multiplex PCR; TCRdb's copy has only in-frame clones and lacks some. This sample has 130,000 to 150,000 clones, with around 72% found just once. The data were taken from a study of cytomegalovirus exposure and HLA in healthy donors. General study points: Cytomegalovirus association was listed for 170 or so TCR beta chains.

V gene TRBV6-4 combines with J gene TRBJ1-2; the match to TRBD1 covers 9 bases. The sequenced sample was PBMCs. The sequence was collected from a man aged 35 to 55 in good health and CMV-seronegative. CDR3 in amino acids: CASSDSAGQGHGYTF. The CDR3, as DNA: TGTGCCAGCAGTGACTCGGCGGGACAGGGACATGGCTACACCTTC.